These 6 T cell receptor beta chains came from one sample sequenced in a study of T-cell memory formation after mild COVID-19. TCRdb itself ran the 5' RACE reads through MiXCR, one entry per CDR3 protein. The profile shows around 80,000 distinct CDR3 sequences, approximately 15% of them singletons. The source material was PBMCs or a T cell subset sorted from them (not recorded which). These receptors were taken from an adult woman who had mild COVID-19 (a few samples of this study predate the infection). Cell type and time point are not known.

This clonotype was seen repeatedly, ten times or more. CDR3 loop: CASRPRQASNQPQHF. The CDR3 bases are TGTGCCAGCAGGCCCCGACAGGCTAGCAATCAGCCCCAGCATTTT. The chain uses TRBV6-5 and TRBJ1-5, with a possible D match to TRBD1 (6 bases). The V and J ends lost 6 bases and 0 bases respectively, with 12 bases between them. Germline V CDR1 and CDR2: MNHEY, SVGAGI. The CDR3 runs 15 residues.

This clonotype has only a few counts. The CDR3 region has the DNA TGTGCCAGCAGTTACGGCACTATCCAAGAGACCCAGTACTTC. Encoded protein: CASSYGTIQETQYF. J is TRBJ2-5 and V is TRBV6-5; D call uncertain. This CDR3 comprises 14 residues. Between the trimmed V and J ends, which lost 2 bases and 1 base, there was a span of 8 bases. Germline V CDR1 and CDR2: MNHEY, SVGAGI.

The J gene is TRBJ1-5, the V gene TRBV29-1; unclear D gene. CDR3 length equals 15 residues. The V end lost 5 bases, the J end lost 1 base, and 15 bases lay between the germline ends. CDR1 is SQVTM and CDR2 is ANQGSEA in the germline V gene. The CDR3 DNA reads TGCAGCGTTCTTGTTTTGGCGTTGAGCAATCAGCCCCAGCATTTT. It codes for CSVLVLALSNQPQHF.

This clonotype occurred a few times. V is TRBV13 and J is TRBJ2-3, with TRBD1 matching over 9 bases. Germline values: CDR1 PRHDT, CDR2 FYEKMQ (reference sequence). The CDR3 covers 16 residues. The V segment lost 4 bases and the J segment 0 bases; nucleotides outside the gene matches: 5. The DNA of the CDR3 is TGTGCCAGCAGCTCCTCGGGACAGGGCAGCACAGATACGCAGTATTTT. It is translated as CASSSSGQGSTDTQYF.

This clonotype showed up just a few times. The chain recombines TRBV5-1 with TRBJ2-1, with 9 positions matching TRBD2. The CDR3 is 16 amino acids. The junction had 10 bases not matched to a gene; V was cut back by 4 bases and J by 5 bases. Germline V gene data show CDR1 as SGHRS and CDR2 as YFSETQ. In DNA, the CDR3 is TGCGCCAGCAGCGAATATAGCGGGGGCCTAGACAATGAGCAGTTCTTC. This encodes CASSEYSGGLDNEQFF.

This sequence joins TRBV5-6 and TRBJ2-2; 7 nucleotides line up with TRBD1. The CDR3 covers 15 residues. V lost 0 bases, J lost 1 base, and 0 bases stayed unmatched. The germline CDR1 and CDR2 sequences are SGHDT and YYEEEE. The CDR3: CASSLGTGNTGELFF. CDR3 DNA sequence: TGTGCCAGCAGCTTGGGGACAGGGAACACCGGGGAGCTGTTTTTT.